A single sample is the source of the 2 T cell receptor beta chains below, sequenced in a study of T cells after yellow fever vaccination. Each CDR3 protein is one row after TCRdb ran MiXCR on the 5' RACE reads. The data hold just under 600,000 distinct CDR3 sequences, with around an eighth observed a single time. This specimen consisted of PBMCs, obtained on the day of the yellow fever booster vaccination. Source of these receptors: a man under 40 who received the YFV17D yellow fever vaccine.

This clonotype was detected only a few times. The CDR3 bases are TGTGCCAGCAGTTCTCAGGGGGAAGGCTACACCTTC. This gives the protein CASSSQGEGYTF. The chain combines TRBV12-3 or TRBV12-4 with TRBJ1-2, with TRBD1 identical over 7 bases. There are 12 residues in the CDR3. The ends lost 4 bases at V and 8 bases at J; junction bases unmatched: 4.

This sequence joins TRBV20-1 and TRBJ2-3; 10 bases map to TRBD2. CDR3 length: 15 residues. Germline V gene sequence: CDR1 DFQATT, CDR2 SNEGSKA (reference sequence). V trimming: 4 bases; J trimming: 4 bases; junction bases outside the gene matches: 8. The CDR3 nucleotides read TGCAGTGCTATCAGCCTAGCGGGAGTTTCAGATACGCAGTATTTT. Amino acids: CSAISLAGVSDTQYF.